A single sample is the source of the 25 T cell receptor beta chains below, sequenced in a study of cytomegalovirus exposure and HLA in healthy donors. Researchers ran the PCR with 60 Vbeta and 13 Jbeta primers. Using immunoSEQ multiplex PCR, the repertoire was profiled, and TCRdb retains in-frame clones only, with some absent. The table has some 120,000 clones, roughly three quarters seen once. The sequencing sample was made of PBMCs. All receptors come from a man under 40 in good health and CMV-seropositive.

The chain carries TRBV29-1 and TRBJ2-1; D not resolved. The V gene lost 3 bases and the J gene lost 9 bases, with 12 bases spanning the gap. Germline-derived CDR1 and CDR2 are SQVTM and ANQGSEA. The CDR3 covers 12 residues. CDR3 region: CSVERRLSEQFF. The CDR3 coding sequence is TGCAGCGTTGAGCGGCGACTCAGTGAGCAGTTCTTC.

This clone has just a few counts. V gene TRBV27 combines with J gene TRBJ2-5; possibly TRBD1 for D (5 bases). Between the trimmed V and J ends, which lost 6 bases and 3 bases, there was a span of 26 bases. The CDR3 runs to 18 residues. CDR1 and CDR2 from the germline V gene are MNHEY and SMNVEV (reference sequence). This chain's CDR3 is CASSQKGIQFGVKETQYF. Written as DNA, the CDR3 is TGTGCCAGCAGCCAAAAGGGGATCCAATTTGGTGTCAAAGAGACCCAGTACTTC.

This sequence joins TRBV7-2 and TRBJ2-7, with 8 bases lining up with TRBD1. This CDR3 is built from 15 residues. Losses at the gene ends were 6 bases for V and 5 bases for J; bases not matched to a gene: 12. Germline V gives CDR1 SGHTA, CDR2 FQGNSA. CDR3 sequence: CASRFAAGRGHEQYF. In DNA form, the CDR3 reads TGTGCCAGCAGGTTCGCGGCGGGCAGGGGGCACGAGCAGTACTTC.

The chain couples TRBV29-1 to TRBJ1-1, with D unclear. This CDR3 spans 15 amino acids. Looked up from germline, CDR1 is SQVTM and CDR2 is ANQGSEA. Trimming removed 6 bases from V and 1 base from J, with 18 bases in between. The CDR3, as DNA: TGCAGCGTGGCTCTCGGGTTTCTTGGGAACACTGAAGCTTTCTTT. This encodes CSVALGFLGNTEAFF.

The chain is built from TRBV30 and TRBJ2-2, with TRBD2 matching 14 bases. Germline CDR1 GTSNPN, CDR2 SVGIG (reference sequence). The trim removed 3 bases at V and 6 bases at J, leaving 3 bases unmatched. The CDR3 length is 15 residues. The CDR3 sequence: CAWSRGLAGAGELFF. CDR3 nucleotides: TGTGCCTGGAGCAGGGGACTAGCGGGAGCCGGGGAGCTGTTTTTT.

V and J are TRBV29-1 and TRBJ2-1, with 8 bases aligning to TRBD1. Looked up from germline, CDR1 is SQVTM and CDR2 is ANQGSEA. J lost 13 bases, V lost 5 bases, and 7 bases had no gene match. This CDR3 has 11 residues. This CDR3 is CSVSPDRGQFF. DNA for the CDR3: TGCAGCGTTTCTCCTGACAGGGGACAGTTCTTC.

The chain combines TRBV7-2 with TRBJ2-7, with a tentative D call TRBD1 (7 bases). V was pared by 3 bases and J by 3 bases, with 12 bases between. CDR3 length: 14 residues. Germline V gives CDR1 SGHTA, CDR2 FQGNSA. The CDR3 DNA sequence: TGTGCCAGCAGCTTCAGTCAGGGGGGCTACGAGCAGTACTTC. Translation gives CASSFSQGGYEQYF.

This clone occurred a few times. The chain employs TRBV4-1 and TRBJ2-7; unclear D gene. The V end lost 1 base, the J end lost 3 bases, and 13 bases lay between the germline ends. The germline CDR1 and CDR2 sequences are MGHRA and YSYEKL. This CDR3 contains 15 residues. As DNA, the CDR3 is TGCGCCAGCAGCCAAGGGAGTGGTAGCATCTACGAGCAGTACTTC. This sequence encodes CASSQGSGSIYEQYF.

This chain joins TRBV28 and TRBJ2-6; D gene uncertain. Germline CDR1 MDHEN, CDR2 SYDVKM. There are 15 residues in the CDR3. V gave up 6 bases and J gave up 0 bases, with 9 bases separating them. The CDR3 region is CASSPHYSGANVLTF. The CDR3 DNA reads TGTGCCAGCAGCCCACACTACTCTGGGGCCAACGTCCTGACTTTC.

The rearrangement uses TRBV5-1 and TRBJ2-2; the match to TRBD2 covers 8 bases. CDR3 length: 16 residues. CDR1 is SGHRS, CDR2 YFSETQ, per germline. The V segment lost 0 bases and the J segment 6 bases; nucleotides outside the gene matches: 7. CDR3 DNA sequence: TGCGCCAGCAGCTTGGAGCGGGAGTGGGGCGCCGGGGAGCTGTTTTTT. This translates into CASSLEREWGAGELFF.

This clone was counted a few times. The chain has TRBV29-1 and TRBJ2-3; D is undetermined. Trimming removed 3 bases from V and 1 base from J, with 11 bases in between. The CDR3 has 14 amino acids. Germline CDR1 and CDR2: SQVTM and ANQGSEA. In DNA, the CDR3 is TGCAGCGTTGAGTTTGTGGGCCGCACAGATACGCAGTATTTT. Amino acid sequence: CSVEFVGRTDTQYF.

The V gene is TRBV15, the J gene TRBJ2-1; the match to TRBD1 covers 9 bases. Germline V CDR1 and CDR2: LNHNV, YYDKDF (reference sequence). The J segment lost 15 bases and the V segment lost 0 bases, leaving 9 bases of the junction unmatched. This CDR3 comprises 14 residues. The CDR3 bases are TGTGCCACCAGCAGAGATCTCCTAGACAGGGGGACGTTCTTC. This sequence encodes CATSRDLLDRGTFF. Drawing the rest from reference TRBV15 and TRBJ2-1, the complete variable domain is DAMVIQNPRYQVTQFGKPVTLSCSQTLNHNVMYWYQQKSSQAPKLLFHYYDKDFNNEADTPDNFQSRRPNTSFCFLDIRSPGLGDTAMYLCATSRDLLDRGTFFGPGTRLTVL.

The chain is built from TRBV7-2 and TRBJ2-7; no clear D gene. The CDR3 contains 17 residues. V was pared by 4 bases and J by 6 bases, with 25 bases between. The germline CDR1 and CDR2 sequences are SGHTA and FQGNSA. Written as DNA, the CDR3 is TGTGCCAGCAGCTCGTCCTCAAAACCGACCGGAGCTTTCGAGCAGTACTTC. This sequence encodes CASSSSSKPTGAFEQYF. The full variable domain, in which reference TRBV7-2 and TRBJ2-7 provide the parts outside the CDR3, is GAGVSQSPSNKVTEKGKDVELRCDPISGHTALYWYRQSLGQGLEFLIYFQGNSAPDKSGLPSDRFSAERTGGSVSTLTIQRTQQEDSAVYLCASSSSSKPTGAFEQYFGPGTRLTVT.

V gene TRBV27 combines with J gene TRBJ2-1; 8 bases are a match to TRBD2. Germline trimming cut 5 bases from V and 8 bases from J; bases unmatched to any gene: 8. This CDR3 spans 14 amino acids. Germline lookup yields CDR1 MNHEY and CDR2 SMNVEV (reference sequence). In DNA, the CDR3 is TGTGCCAGCAGTCGCCCGACTAGCGTCGATGAGCAGTTCTTC. This encodes CASSRPTSVDEQFF.

V usage is TRBV7-9 and J usage is TRBJ1-2; D is unresolved. The V end was cut by 1 base, the J end by 4 bases, with 10 bases between. CDR1 and CDR2 from the germline V gene are SEHNR and FQNEAQ (reference sequence). This CDR3 comprises 14 residues. CDR3 residues: CASSLGQALYGYTF. Here the CDR3 DNA reads TGTGCCAGCAGCTTAGGGCAGGCCCTCTATGGCTACACCTTC.

The rearrangement joins TRBV10-3 to TRBJ2-1; the D gene is possibly TRBD1 (6 bases). The CDR3 runs to 18 residues. V was pared by 4 bases and J by 0 bases, with 19 bases between. Looked up from germline, CDR1 is ENHRY and CDR2 is SYGVKD. As DNA, the CDR3 is TGTGCCATCAGTGGATCTCCCCAGGGGCAGAGCTCCTACAATGAGCAGTTCTTC. Amino acid sequence: CAISGSPQGQSSYNEQFF.

About this clone: Distinct nucleotide sequences in the sample also encode this CDR3. The gene calls are TRBV27 and TRBJ1-5, with unresolved D. The CDR3 has 13 residues. Trimming shortened V by 6 bases and J by 7 bases, and 13 bases separated the two germline ends. Germline CDR1 is MNHEY and CDR2 is SMNVEV (reference sequence). The chain's CDR3 is CASSLAGGQPQHF. The CDR3 nucleotides read TGTGCCAGCAGCCTTGCCGGAGGGCAGCCCCAGCATTTT.

The rearrangement uses TRBV11-2 and TRBJ2-6; no reliable D call. Per germline, CDR1 SGHAT and CDR2 FQNNGV. CDR3 length equals 17 residues. V was clipped by 5 bases and J by 1 base, with 15 bases between them. CDR3 bases: TGTGCCAGCAGCCCGGAATACGGAGTATCTGGGGCCAACGTCCTGACTTTC. It yields the protein CASSPEYGVSGANVLTF.

V is TRBV7-2 and J is TRBJ1-2; possibly TRBD1 for D (6 bases). This CDR3 comprises 15 residues. With 0 bases removed from V and 1 base from J, the gap between germline ends came to 9 bases. Per germline, CDR1 SGHTA and CDR2 FQGNSA. CDR3 residues: CASSLAGQVNYGYTF. The CDR3 DNA sequence: TGTGCCAGCAGCTTAGCGGGACAAGTTAACTATGGCTACACCTTC.

This clone was picked up one time. The J gene is TRBJ2-1, the V gene TRBV7-3; 9 nucleotides agree with TRBD2. Germline V gene sequence: CDR1 SGHTA, CDR2 FQGTGA. CDR3 size: 14 residues. Germline trimming cut 4 bases from V and 8 bases from J; bases unmatched to any gene: 6. In nucleotides, the CDR3 is TGTGCCAGCAGCTCCTCGGGACTAGCCCATGAGCAGTTCTTC. Its protein product is CASSSSGLAHEQFF.

The chain couples TRBV18 to TRBJ2-1; 11 nucleotides line up with TRBD2. CDR1 and CDR2 (germline): KGHSH, LQKENI. This CDR3 comprises 15 residues. J was trimmed by 7 bases and V by 2 bases; bases with no gene match: 4. The CDR3, as DNA: TGTGCCAGCTCACCAGCTAGCGGGAGGATGAATGAGCAGTTCTTC. It translates to CASSPASGRMNEQFF.

The chain links TRBV2 to TRBJ1-2; maybe TRBD1 (5 bases). Germline CDR1 and CDR2: SNHLY and FYNNEI. Trimming removed 1 base from V and 4 bases from J, with 19 bases in between. There are 17 residues in the CDR3. DNA of the CDR3: TGTGCCAGCAGTGAAGGGGGTAGGGGTAGGGTGAGCTATGGCTACACCTTC. Its protein is CASSEGGRGRVSYGYTF.

The V and J genes are TRBV7-9 and TRBJ2-5; D is possibly TRBD2 (7 bases). Germline lookup yields CDR1 SEHNR and CDR2 FQNEAQ (reference sequence). The CDR3 runs to 15 residues. V was shortened by 5 bases and J by 2 bases, with 15 bases between the two germline ends. CDR3 residues: CASSLGGLWQETQYF. The CDR3 region has the DNA TGTGCCAGCAGCCTGGGGGGGCTGTGGCAAGAGACCCAGTACTTC.

This chain uses TRBV19 with TRBJ2-7, with 8 nucleotides matching TRBD1. Germline lookup yields CDR1 LNHDA and CDR2 SQIVND (reference sequence). There are 13 residues in the CDR3. V lost 3 bases and J lost 7; bases outside the gene matches: 5. CDR3 sequence reads: CASSIQGAYEQYF. DNA for the CDR3: TGTGCCAGTAGTATTCAGGGGGCTTATGAGCAGTACTTC.

The rearrangement joins TRBV2 to TRBJ2-7; D is possibly TRBD1 (5 bases). Between the trimmed V and J ends, which lost 4 bases and 6 bases, there was a span of 19 bases. From germline, CDR1 is SNHLY and CDR2 FYNNEI. This CDR3 spans 15 amino acids. CDR3 DNA: TGTGCCAGCAGTGGGATGTTGGGGCCGGGCTTCGAGCAGTACTTC. Encoded protein: CASSGMLGPGFEQYF.